This T cell receptor (beta chain) was retrieved from a study of monozygotic twins with inflammatory bowel disease. About this clonotype itself: Its antigen is unknown.

Molecular identifiers with 6-nucleotide sample barcodes were added during cDNA synthesis via template switching. TCRdb derives one entry per CDR3 protein from the 5' RACE reads, leaving out DNA. Its clone listing holds about 160,000 distinct CDR3 sequences. Broader study findings: TCRbeta inverse Simpson diversity was decreased in IBD patients versus healthy co-twins. No discrimination was achieved between different T cell subtypes.

From germline, CDR1 is SEHNR and CDR2 FQNEAQ (reference sequence). This CDR3 spans 14 amino acids. The sample taken for sequencing was blood. This TCR derives from a human donor with ulcerative colitis or Crohn's disease, or a healthy co-twin of an affected twin (not recorded which). The chain has TRBV7-9 and TRBJ2-7; TCRdb calls TRBD1, which cannot be checked without DNA. The CDR3 region is CASSLGWAGSEQYF.